This TCR beta chain stems from a study of CD8 T cells in ankylosing spondylitis. TCRdb re-called the 5' RACE reads with MiXCR, one entry per CDR3 protein. The repertoire includes 200,000 to 250,000 distinct CDR3 sequences, 10% of them detected once, and around 2.6% sits in the top ten. This clonotype was found many times. Antigen specificity is unknown. The study, taken as a whole, reports: Past studies reported some motif variants in reactive arthritis synovial fluid and blood. The study looked at matched synovial fluid samples from ankylosing spondylitis patients. Disease-linked clones were reported to be significantly enriched there. Eight highly homologous variants formed a TCR beta motif that appeared characteristic of ankylosing spondylitis blood.

CDR1 DFQATT and CDR2 SNEGSKA come from the germline V gene (reference sequence). CDR3 length: 14 residues. V lost 3 bases, J lost 1 base, and 12 bases lay in between. Sequencing was done on a sample of blood, either unsorted or a sorted T cell fraction (not recorded which). The sequence came from a male donor with ankylosing spondylitis or in good health (not recorded which). The V gene is TRBV20-1, the J gene TRBJ1-1; D gene unclear. The DNA of the CDR3 is TGCAGTGCTAGTTCAAGGTCTAAGAACACTGAAGCTTTCTTT. Its protein is CSASSRSKNTEAFF.